The 30 T cell receptor beta chains reported below all come from one sample, sequenced in a study of T cell responses to AZD1222 COVID-19 vaccine. Libraries were prepared by immunoSEQ multiplex PCR; TCRdb keeps only in-frame clonotypes and omits some of them. The table includes around 250,000 clones, about 92% detected once. The specimen comprised peripheral blood, sampled on day 0 of AZD1222 vaccination. The receptors derive from an adult in good health.

V usage is TRBV25-1 and J usage is TRBJ1-1; D gene unclear. Per germline, CDR1 MGHDK and CDR2 SYGVNS. Trimming removed 2 bases at V and 7 bases at J, with 11 bases between. This CDR3 contains 13 residues. CDR3 nucleotide sequence: TGTGCCAGCAGTGAAGGCCGACGGATTGAAGCTTTCTTT. Translating it yields CASSEGRRIEAFF.

The genes are TRBV29-1 and TRBJ2-1, with 10 bases aligning to TRBD1. The germline V gene has CDR1 SQVTM and CDR2 ANQGSEA. The CDR3 extends over 14 amino acids. V was pared by 5 bases and J by 9 bases, with 10 bases of the junction left unmatched. The CDR3 reads CSVPIDRGLGEQFF. CDR3 DNA: TGCAGCGTTCCTATTGACAGGGGGCTTGGTGAGCAGTTCTTC.

The chain uses TRBV3-1 (or the pseudogene TRBV3-2) and TRBJ2-7; D gene unclear. Trimming removed 4 bases at V and 5 bases at J, with 9 bases between. Germline V gene data show CDR1 as LGHDT and CDR2 as YNNKEL (reference sequence). The CDR3 is 12 amino acids. As DNA, the CDR3 is TGTGCCAGCAGCCGGTTGGAAGACGAGCAGTACTTC. This sequence encodes CASSRLEDEQYF.

The chain links TRBV5-8 to TRBJ2-3, with D perhaps matching TRBD2 (6 bases). Trimming stripped 3 bases from V and 7 bases from J, with 18 bases between. Germline CDR1 and CDR2: SGHTS and YDEGEE. There are 15 residues in the CDR3. The CDR3 loop reads CASSSNGVGLNTQYF. The CDR3 DNA sequence: TGTGCCAGCAGCTCCAATGGCGTGGGACTGAATACGCAGTATTTT. Full variable domain (rest looked up from reference TRBV5-8 and TRBJ2-3): EAGVTQSPTHLIKTRGQQATLRCSPISGHTSVYWYQQALGLGLQFLLWYDEGEERNRGNFPPRFSGRQFPNYSSELNVNALELEDSALYLCASSSNGVGLNTQYFGPGTRLTVL.

The genes are TRBV4-2 and TRBJ2-3; D remains ambiguous. Trimming took 4 bases from V and 1 from J, leaving 15 bases between them. CDR3 size: 16 residues. Per the germline V gene, CDR1 is LGHNA and CDR2 is YNFKEQ. CDR3 in amino acids: CASSPILRSGTDTQYF. In DNA, the CDR3 is TGTGCCAGCAGCCCGATATTACGCAGTGGCACAGATACGCAGTATTTT.

This sequence joins TRBV6-5 and TRBJ1-2, with 9 bases matching TRBD1. Germline CDR1 reads MNHEY; CDR2 reads SVGAGI. The V segment lost 5 bases and the J segment 2 bases; nucleotides outside the gene matches: 3. CDR3 length: 14 amino acids. CDR3: CASSRGQGNYGYTF. The CDR3 DNA follows: TGTGCCAGCAGTCGAGGACAGGGGAACTATGGCTACACCTTC.

The genes are TRBV24-1 and TRBJ2-3, with a tentative D call TRBD1 (6 bases). This CDR3 is 18 amino acids long. From germline, CDR1 is KGHDR and CDR2 SFDVKD. V lost 0 bases, J lost 2 bases, and 17 bases lay in between. The CDR3 sequence: CATSDLPTSRDTTDTQYF. As DNA, the CDR3 is TGTGCCACCAGTGATTTGCCGACATCCCGGGACACCACAGATACGCAGTATTTT.

V usage is TRBV5-5 and J usage is TRBJ2-1, with 14 bases that match TRBD2. CDR1 SGHKS and CDR2 YYEKEE come from the germline V gene (reference sequence). V was clipped by 5 bases and J by 1 base; unmatched bases: 14. The length of the CDR3 is 20 residues. CDR3 sequence: CASSYDPGLAGVRSYNEQFF. Here the CDR3 DNA reads TGTGCCAGCAGTTATGATCCGGGACTAGCGGGAGTCAGGTCCTACAATGAGCAGTTCTTC.

The chain employs TRBV7-9 and TRBJ1-1; perhaps TRBD1 as D (6 bases). The V gene's germline CDR1 is SEHNR and CDR2 FQNEAQ (reference sequence). V dropped 0 bases and J dropped 3 bases, with 14 bases sitting between them. The CDR3 covers 16 residues. The CDR3 is CASSLALGGMDTEAFF. CDR3 DNA sequence: TGTGCCAGCAGCTTAGCGCTTGGGGGCATGGACACTGAAGCTTTCTTT. The full variable domain, completed using reference TRBV7-9 and TRBJ1-1, is DTGVSQNPRHKITKRGQNVTFRCDPISEHNRLYWYRQTLGQGPEFLTYFQNEAQLEKSRLLSDRFSAERPKGSFSTLEIQRTEQGDSAMYLCASSLALGGMDTEAFFGQGTRLTVV.

CDR3 coding DNA: TGTGCCAGCAGCCAAGCCCATGGGGCCGGCTACAATGAGCAGTTCTTC. Its protein is CASSQAHGAGYNEQFF. The chain has TRBV3-1 (or the pseudogene TRBV3-2) and TRBJ2-1, with D tentatively TRBD1 (5 bases). The CDR3 consists of 16 residues. Trimming took 1 base from V and 3 from J, leaving 13 bases between them. Germline V gives CDR1 LGHDT, CDR2 YNNKEL (reference sequence).

The chain recombines TRBV19 with TRBJ1-1, with unresolved D. The V end lost 3 bases, the J end lost 4 bases, and 9 bases lay between the germline ends. Germline V gene lookup returns CDR1 LNHDA and CDR2 SQIVND (reference sequence). The CDR3 runs to 13 residues. CDR3 in amino acids: CASSITGFTEAFF. Written as DNA, the CDR3 is TGTGCCAGTAGTATTACGGGGTTCACTGAAGCTTTCTTT.

V gene TRBV6-1 combines with J gene TRBJ1-2; TRBD1 might be the D (5 bases). The CDR3 is made up of 13 amino acids. Germline V gives CDR1 MNHNS, CDR2 SASEGT. V was pared by 0 bases and J by 7 bases, with 9 bases between. The CDR3 here is CASSEARVGGYTF. CDR3 nucleotides: TGTGCCAGCAGTGAAGCCAGGGTTGGTGGCTACACCTTC.

The chain has TRBV5-1 and TRBJ2-5, with D perhaps matching TRBD2 (5 bases). V gave up 2 bases and J gave up 2 bases, with 13 bases separating them. This CDR3 has 15 amino acids. The germline V gene has CDR1 SGHRS and CDR2 YFSETQ. The CDR3 sequence is CASSLLGSPQETQYF. The CDR3 DNA reads TGCGCCAGCAGCTTACTAGGCTCCCCTCAAGAGACCCAGTACTTC.

The chain employs TRBV3-1 (or the pseudogene TRBV3-2) and TRBJ1-2; D is unclear. With 1 base removed from V and 4 bases from J, the gap between germline ends came to 7 bases. The CDR3 totals 13 residues. In germline, CDR1 is LGHDT, CDR2 YNNKEL (reference sequence). CDR3 bases: TGTGCCAGCAGCCAAGGGGGTATCTATGGCTACACCTTC. Translated, it gives CASSQGGIYGYTF.

The V and J genes are TRBV2 and TRBJ1-2; no clear D. V dropped 6 bases and J dropped 4 bases, with 15 bases sitting between them. The CDR3 runs 14 residues. In germline, CDR1 is SNHLY, CDR2 FYNNEI. The CDR3 coding sequence is TGTGCCAGCAGGGACTTCTCTAAAAGCTATGGCTACACCTTC. Its protein product is CASRDFSKSYGYTF.

This clone was found a few times. V usage is TRBV20-1 and J usage is TRBJ2-2; D uncertain. CDR1 DFQATT and CDR2 SNEGSKA come from the germline V gene (reference sequence). Trimming left V 6 bases short and J 1 base short, with 3 bases between. The CDR3 length is 11 residues. CDR3 coding DNA: TGCAGTGCCGGGAACACCGGGGAGCTGTTTTTT. It encodes CSAGNTGELFF.

DNA for the CDR3: TGTGCCAGCAGCTCCCGGGGGGCAGGGGAGGAAAATTCACCCCTCCACTTT. It specifies CASSSRGAGEENSPLHF. The chain recombines TRBV7-3 with TRBJ1-6; maybe TRBD1 (6 bases). Trimming stripped 4 bases from V and 7 bases from J, with 20 bases between. The germline CDR1 and CDR2 sequences are SGHTA and FQGTGA. The CDR3 has 17 residues.

This chain uses TRBV27 with TRBJ1-2, with no clear D. The V gene's germline CDR1 is MNHEY and CDR2 SMNVEV (reference sequence). Trimming cost V 1 base and J 2 bases, with 14 bases left between them. CDR3 size: 16 residues. The CDR3 nucleotides read TGTGCCAGCAGTTTATTTCGCCCCAGCACCAACTATGGCTACACCTTC. Its protein is CASSLFRPSTNYGYTF.

The chain carries TRBV6-1 and TRBJ2-2, with D perhaps matching TRBD1 (5 bases). Germline-derived CDR1 and CDR2 are MNHNS and SASEGT. Trimming left V 1 base short and J 3 bases short, with 9 bases between. The CDR3 runs to 15 residues. The CDR3 protein is CASSEGQLYTGELFF. Here the CDR3 DNA reads TGTGCCAGCAGTGAAGGACAGCTTTACACCGGGGAGCTGTTTTTT.

A single count supports this clone. The same CDR3 also results from other DNA sequences found in this sample. The rearrangement links TRBV7-3 to TRBJ2-3, with no clear D. The CDR3 sequence is 15 residues long. Between the trimmed V and J ends, which lost 2 bases and 3 bases, there was a span of 12 bases. CDR1 is SGHTA, CDR2 FQGTGA, per germline. The CDR3 sequence: CASSLLGSTTDTQYF. For the CDR3, the DNA is TGTGCCAGCAGCTTACTAGGCTCTACTACAGATACGCAGTATTTT.

J is TRBJ2-1 and V is TRBV10-3; a weak D match, TRBD2 (6 bases). Trimming cost V 4 bases and J 2 bases, with 12 bases left between them. This CDR3 is 15 amino acids long. Germline CDR1 reads ENHRY; CDR2 reads SYGVKD. The CDR3 sequence: CAISGDLRTYNEQFF. DNA for the CDR3: TGTGCCATCAGTGGGGACTTACGAACCTACAATGAGCAGTTCTTC.

The chain employs TRBV19 and TRBJ1-1; a weak D match, TRBD1 (5 bases). Trimming pared 6 bases from V and 5 bases from J, leaving 13 bases between. CDR3 size: 13 residues. Germline V gene data show CDR1 as LNHDA and CDR2 as SQIVND (reference sequence). For the CDR3, the DNA is TGTGCCAGTAGCGTAAGGTCAGGGACTGAAGCTTTCTTT. Translating it yields CASSVRSGTEAFF.

This clone showed up just once. The J gene is TRBJ2-2, the V gene TRBV10-3; 7 positions match TRBD1. The CDR3 covers 14 residues. V shed 10 bases and J 4 bases; nucleotides not matched to a gene: 9. Looked up from germline, CDR1 is ENHRY and CDR2 is SYGVKD. CDR3 nucleotides: TGTGCCACAAACAGGGGTGGGGGCACCGGGGAGCTGTTTTTT. The encoded protein is CATNRGGGTGELFF.

The chain has TRBV19 and TRBJ1-1, with 8 positions matching TRBD1. The CDR3 extends over 18 amino acids. The germline V gene encodes CDR1 LNHDA and CDR2 SQIVND (reference sequence). Unmatched junction bases numbered 11, after V lost 2 bases and J lost 0 bases. DNA for the CDR3: TGTGCCAGTAGTATACGGACAGGGAGGACTATGATGAACACTGAAGCTTTCTTT. Translating gives CASSIRTGRTMMNTEAFF.

The chain is built from TRBV4-1 and TRBJ2-5, with 11 bases matching TRBD2. V shed 5 bases, J shed 3 bases, and the junction held 11 bases outside the gene matches. The CDR3 sequence is 17 residues long. Per germline, CDR1 MGHRA and CDR2 YSYEKL. The CDR3 reads CASSSTFGTSGEETQYF. CDR3 coding DNA: TGCGCCAGCAGCTCCACATTTGGGACTAGCGGAGAAGAGACCCAGTACTTC.

The V gene is TRBV29-1, the J gene TRBJ1-1, with 9 nucleotides matching TRBD1. The V gene's germline CDR1 is SQVTM and CDR2 ANQGSEA. CDR3 size: 13 residues. V lost 7 bases to trimming and J lost 1 base; unmatched junction nucleotides: 4. As DNA, the CDR3 is TGCAGCGCCCAGGGACAGGGGAACACTGAAGCTTTCTTT. Its translation is CSAQGQGNTEAFF.

The gene calls are TRBV14 and TRBJ1-2; D possibly corresponds to TRBD1 (5 bases). CDR3 length: 13 residues. CDR1 is SGHDN, CDR2 FVKESK, per germline. V lost 2 bases to trimming and J lost 6 bases, with 10 bases between them. Here the CDR3 reads CASSQYQGHGYTF. The CDR3 DNA follows: TGTGCCAGCAGCCAATACCAGGGCCATGGCTACACCTTC.

The rearrangement links TRBV5-8 to TRBJ1-1; D not certain. The germline V and J ends were trimmed by 7 bases and 0 bases, with 10 bases remaining between them. Per the germline V gene, CDR1 is SGHTS and CDR2 is YDEGEE. The CDR3 length is 13 residues. In DNA, the CDR3 is TGTGCCAGCGTTTCCAGGTTGAACACTGAAGCTTTCTTT. This encodes CASVSRLNTEAFF.

The chain uses TRBV10-2 and TRBJ2-7; TRBD2 is a possible D gene (6 bases). The CDR3 runs to 14 residues. V dropped 0 bases and J dropped 3 bases, with 9 bases sitting between them. Germline V lookup: CDR1 WSHSY, CDR2 SAAADI. Here the CDR3 reads CASSESGRNYEQYF. CDR3 coding DNA: TGCGCCAGCAGTGAGTCGGGGAGGAACTACGAGCAGTACTTC.

The chain joins TRBV4-2 to TRBJ1-3; D gene unclear. Germline CDR1 reads LGHNA; CDR2 reads YNFKEQ. The CDR3 runs to 15 residues. Trimming took 0 bases from V and 4 from J, leaving 10 bases between them. This CDR3 reads CASSQDRTAGNTIYF. As DNA, the CDR3 is TGTGCCAGCAGCCAAGATCGAACAGCCGGAAACACCATATATTTT.